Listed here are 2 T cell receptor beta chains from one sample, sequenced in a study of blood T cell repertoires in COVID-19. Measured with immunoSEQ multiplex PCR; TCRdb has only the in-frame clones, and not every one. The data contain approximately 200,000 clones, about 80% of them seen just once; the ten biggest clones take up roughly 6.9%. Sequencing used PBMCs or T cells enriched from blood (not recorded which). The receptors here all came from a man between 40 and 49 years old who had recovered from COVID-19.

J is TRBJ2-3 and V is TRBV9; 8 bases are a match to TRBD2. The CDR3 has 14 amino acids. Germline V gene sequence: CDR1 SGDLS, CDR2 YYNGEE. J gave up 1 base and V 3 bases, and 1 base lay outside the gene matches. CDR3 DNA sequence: TGTGCCAGCAGCGCAGCGGGGGGCACAGATACGCAGTATTTT. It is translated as CASSAAGGTDTQYF. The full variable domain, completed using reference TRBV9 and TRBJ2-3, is DSGVTQTPKHLITATGQRVTLRCSPRSGDLSVYWYQQSLDQGLQFLIQYYNGEERAKGNILERFSAQQFPDLHSELNLSSLELGDSALYFCASSAAGGTDTQYFGPGTRLTVL.

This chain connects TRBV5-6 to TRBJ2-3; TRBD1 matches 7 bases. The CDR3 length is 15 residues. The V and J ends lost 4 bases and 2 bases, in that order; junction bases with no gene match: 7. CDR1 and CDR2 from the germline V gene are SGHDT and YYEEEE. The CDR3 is CASSLPTGNTDTQYF. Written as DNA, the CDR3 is TGTGCCAGCAGCCTACCGACAGGGAACACAGATACGCAGTATTTT.